This T cell receptor (beta chain) was sequenced in a study of a mutant IDH1 vaccine in newly diagnosed glioma. Study information: Radiotherapy alone preceded vaccination by 4-6 weeks; alternatively, vaccination started with temozolomide cycles. Patients got radiotherapy, temozolomide, or both beforehand, and most got both.

Generated by immunoSEQ multiplex PCR, the TCRdb table keeps only in-frame clones and is missing some. There are about 50,000 clones in the sample; around four fifths occur only once, and 6.5% to 9% lies in the top ten. Concerning this clone: Its target is not known.

Germline-derived CDR1 and CDR2 are MNHNY and SVGAGI (reference sequence). The V gene lost 5 bases and the J gene lost 7 bases, with 14 bases spanning the gap. The CDR3 is 13 amino acids. Study observations and caveats: Vaccination induced immune responses in around 93% of patients.

Time point in this sample: week 5, during vaccination. Doses of 300 ug of mutant IDH1 20-mer peptide were given with topical imiquimod. Donors harbored newly found WHO grade 3 or 4 IDH1-mutant, ATRX-lost astrocytomas. This chain connects TRBV6-6 to TRBJ1-1; no reliable D call. The receptor's source is a woman in her fifties or sixties with glioma. The sample consisted of PBMCs, taken from a glioma patient whose treatment included an IDH1 peptide vaccine. The CDR3 spells CASSTEYVFEAFF. The CDR3 DNA is TGTGCCAGCAGTACGGAGTACGTGTTTGAAGCTTTCTTT.